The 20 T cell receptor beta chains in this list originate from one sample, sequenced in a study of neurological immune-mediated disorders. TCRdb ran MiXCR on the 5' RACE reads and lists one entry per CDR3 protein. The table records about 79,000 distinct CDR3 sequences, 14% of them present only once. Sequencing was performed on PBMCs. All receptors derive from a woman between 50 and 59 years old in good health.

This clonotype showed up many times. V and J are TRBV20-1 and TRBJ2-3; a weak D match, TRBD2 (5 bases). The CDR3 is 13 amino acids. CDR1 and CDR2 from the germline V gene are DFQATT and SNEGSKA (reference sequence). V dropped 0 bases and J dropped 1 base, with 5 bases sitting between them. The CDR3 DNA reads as TGCAGTGCTAGAGAGGGAGGCACAGATACGCAGTATTTT. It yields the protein CSAREGGTDTQYF.

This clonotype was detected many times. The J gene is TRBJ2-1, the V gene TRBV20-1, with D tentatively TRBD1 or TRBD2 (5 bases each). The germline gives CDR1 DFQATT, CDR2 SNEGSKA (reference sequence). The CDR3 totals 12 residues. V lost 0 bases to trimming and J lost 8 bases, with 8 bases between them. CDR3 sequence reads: CSARESGHEQFF. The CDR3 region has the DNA TGCAGTGCTAGAGAGTCGGGACATGAGCAGTTCTTC.

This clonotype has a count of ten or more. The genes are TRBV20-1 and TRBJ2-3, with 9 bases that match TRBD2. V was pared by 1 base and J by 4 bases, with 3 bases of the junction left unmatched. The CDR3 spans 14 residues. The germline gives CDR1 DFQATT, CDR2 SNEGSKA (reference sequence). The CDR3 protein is CSARAAGGPDTQYF. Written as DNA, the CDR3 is TGCAGTGCTAGAGCGGCGGGAGGGCCAGATACGCAGTATTTT.

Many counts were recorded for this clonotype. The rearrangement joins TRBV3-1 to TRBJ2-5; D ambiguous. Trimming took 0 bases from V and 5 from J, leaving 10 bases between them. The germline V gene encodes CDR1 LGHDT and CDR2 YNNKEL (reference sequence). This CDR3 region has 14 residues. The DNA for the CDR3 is TGTGCCAGCAGCCAAGACCCCCTTAGGGAGACCCAGTACTTC. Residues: CASSQDPLRETQYF.

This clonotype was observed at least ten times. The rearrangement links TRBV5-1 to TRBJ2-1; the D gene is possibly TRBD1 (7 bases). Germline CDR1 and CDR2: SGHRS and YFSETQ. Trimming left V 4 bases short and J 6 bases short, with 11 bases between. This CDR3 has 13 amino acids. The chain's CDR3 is CASSPQGGNEQFF. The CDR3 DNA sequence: TGCGCCAGCAGCCCCCAGGGGGGCAATGAGCAGTTCTTC. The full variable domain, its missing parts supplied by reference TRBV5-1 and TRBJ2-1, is KAGVTQTPRYLIKTRGQQVTLSCSPISGHRSVSWYQQTPGQGLQFLFEYFSETQRNKGNFPGRFSGRQFSNSRSEMNVSTLELGDSALYLCASSPQGGNEQFFGPGTRLTVL.

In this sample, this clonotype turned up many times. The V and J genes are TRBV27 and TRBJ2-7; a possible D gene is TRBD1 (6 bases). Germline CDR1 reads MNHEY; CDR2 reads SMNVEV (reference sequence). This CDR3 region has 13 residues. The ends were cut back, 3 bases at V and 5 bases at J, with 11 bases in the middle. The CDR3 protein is CASSFDRSHEQYF. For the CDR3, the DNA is TGTGCCAGCAGTTTTGACAGGAGCCACGAGCAGTACTTC.

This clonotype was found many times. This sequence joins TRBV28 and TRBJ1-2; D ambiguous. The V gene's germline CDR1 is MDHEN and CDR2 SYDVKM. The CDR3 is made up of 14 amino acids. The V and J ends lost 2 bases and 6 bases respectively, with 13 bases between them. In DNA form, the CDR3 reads TGTGCCAGCAGTTTAATTACCGATCCTCATGGCTACACCTTC. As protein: CASSLITDPHGYTF.

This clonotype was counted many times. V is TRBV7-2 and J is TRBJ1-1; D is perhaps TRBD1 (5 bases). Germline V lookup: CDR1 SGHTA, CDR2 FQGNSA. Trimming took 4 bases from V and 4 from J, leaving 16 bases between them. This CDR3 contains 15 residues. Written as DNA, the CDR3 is TGTGCCAGCAGCTACGGGGCAAATTGGGGCACTGAAGCTTTCTTT. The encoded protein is CASSYGANWGTEAFF.

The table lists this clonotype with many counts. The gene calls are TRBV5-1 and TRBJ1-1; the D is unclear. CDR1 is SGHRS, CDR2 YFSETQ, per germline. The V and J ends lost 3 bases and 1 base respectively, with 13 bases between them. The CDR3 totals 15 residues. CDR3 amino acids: CASSSSGVGNTEAFF. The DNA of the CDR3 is TGCGCCAGCAGCTCGAGTGGAGTGGGGAACACTGAAGCTTTCTTT.

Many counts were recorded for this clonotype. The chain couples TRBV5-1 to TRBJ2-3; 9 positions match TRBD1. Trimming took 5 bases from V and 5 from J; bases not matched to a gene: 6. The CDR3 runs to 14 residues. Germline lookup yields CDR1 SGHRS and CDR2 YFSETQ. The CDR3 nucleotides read TGCGCCAGCAGAGTCACAGGGGGCAGAGATACGCAGTATTTT. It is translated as CASRVTGGRDTQYF.

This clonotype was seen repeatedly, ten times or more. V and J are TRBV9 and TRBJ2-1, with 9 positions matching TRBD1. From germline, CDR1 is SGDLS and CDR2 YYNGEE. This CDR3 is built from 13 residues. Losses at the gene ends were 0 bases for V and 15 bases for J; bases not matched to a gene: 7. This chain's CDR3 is CASSVAPGQGLFF. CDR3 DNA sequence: TGTGCCAGCAGCGTAGCCCCGGGACAGGGTCTGTTCTTC.

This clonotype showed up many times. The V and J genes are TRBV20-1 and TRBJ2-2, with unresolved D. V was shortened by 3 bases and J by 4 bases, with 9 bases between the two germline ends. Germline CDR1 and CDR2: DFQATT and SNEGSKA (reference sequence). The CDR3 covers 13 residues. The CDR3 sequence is CSARSAFTGELFF. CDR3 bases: TGCAGTGCTAGGAGCGCGTTCACCGGGGAGCTGTTTTTT.

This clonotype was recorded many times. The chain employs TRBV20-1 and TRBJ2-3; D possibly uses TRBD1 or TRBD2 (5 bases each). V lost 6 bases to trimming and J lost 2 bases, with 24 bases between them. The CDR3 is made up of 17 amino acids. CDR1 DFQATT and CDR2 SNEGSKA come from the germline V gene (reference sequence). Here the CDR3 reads CSAQGAWGSLVTDTQYF. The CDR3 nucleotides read TGCAGTGCCCAGGGCGCGTGGGGGAGCTTGGTCACAGATACGCAGTATTTT.

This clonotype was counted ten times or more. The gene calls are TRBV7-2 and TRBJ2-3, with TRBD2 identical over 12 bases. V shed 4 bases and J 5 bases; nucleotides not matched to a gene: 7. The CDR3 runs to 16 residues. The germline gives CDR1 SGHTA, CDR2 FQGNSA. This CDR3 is CASSSLAGGRGDTQYF. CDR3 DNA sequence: TGTGCCAGCAGCTCTCTAGCGGGGGGGCGAGGAGATACGCAGTATTTT.

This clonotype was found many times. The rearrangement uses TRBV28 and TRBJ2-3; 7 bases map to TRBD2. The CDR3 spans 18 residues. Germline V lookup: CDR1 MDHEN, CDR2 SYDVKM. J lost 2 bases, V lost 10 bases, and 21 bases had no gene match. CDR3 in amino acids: CATARTPGAGPFTDTQYF. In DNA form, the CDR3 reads TGTGCCACCGCTAGGACCCCTGGAGCGGGACCTTTCACAGATACGCAGTATTTT.

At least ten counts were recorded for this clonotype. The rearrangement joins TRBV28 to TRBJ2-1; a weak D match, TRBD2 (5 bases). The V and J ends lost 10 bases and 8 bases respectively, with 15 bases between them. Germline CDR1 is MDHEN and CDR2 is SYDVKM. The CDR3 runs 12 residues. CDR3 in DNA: TGTGCCACCTCGGGGTCTCGGGATGAGCAGTTCTTC. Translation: CATSGSRDEQFF.

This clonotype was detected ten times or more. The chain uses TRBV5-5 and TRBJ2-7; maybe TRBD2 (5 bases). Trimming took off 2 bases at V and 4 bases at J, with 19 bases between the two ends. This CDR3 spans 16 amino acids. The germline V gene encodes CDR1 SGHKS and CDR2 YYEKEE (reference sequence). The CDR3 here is CASSFRGQLPLYEQYF. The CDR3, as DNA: TGTGCCAGCAGCTTCCGAGGGCAACTACCACTTTACGAGCAGTACTTC.

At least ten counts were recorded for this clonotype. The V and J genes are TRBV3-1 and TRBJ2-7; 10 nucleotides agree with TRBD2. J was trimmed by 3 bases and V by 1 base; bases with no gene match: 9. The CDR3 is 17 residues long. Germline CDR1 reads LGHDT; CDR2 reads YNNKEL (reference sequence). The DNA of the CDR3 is TGTGCCAGCAGCCAAGCTTACAGCGGGAGGGCCCTCTACGAGCAGTACTTC. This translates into CASSQAYSGRALYEQYF.

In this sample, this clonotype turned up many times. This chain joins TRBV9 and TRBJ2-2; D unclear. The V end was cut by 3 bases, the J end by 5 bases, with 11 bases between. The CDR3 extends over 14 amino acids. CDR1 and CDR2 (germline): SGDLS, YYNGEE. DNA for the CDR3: TGTGCCAGCAGCGCTCCTTTACCGACCGGGGAGCTGTTTTTT. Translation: CASSAPLPTGELFF.

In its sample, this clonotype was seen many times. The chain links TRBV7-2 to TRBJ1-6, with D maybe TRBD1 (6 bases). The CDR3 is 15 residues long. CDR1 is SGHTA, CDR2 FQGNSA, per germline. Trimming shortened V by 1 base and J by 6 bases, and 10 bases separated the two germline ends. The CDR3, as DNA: TGTGCCAGCAGCTTAGTGGGGGACACTAATTCACCCCTCCACTTT. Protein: CASSLVGDTNSPLHF.